The 10 T cell receptor beta chains below were found in one sample sequenced in a study of glioma-infiltrating T cells. The iRepertoire nested amplicon-rescue multiplex PCR amplified TCR alpha and beta CDR3s from RNA. TCRdb re-called the multiplex PCR reads through MiXCR, storing one row per CDR3 protein. The sample shows over 80,000 distinct CDR3 sequences, approximately 40% of them seen only once. Sequences were obtained from glioma tissue, nonneoplastic brain tissue, or PBMCs (not recorded which). These receptors came from a human donor with low-grade glioma or glioblastoma, undergoing nonglioma brain surgery, or in good health (not recorded which).

Remarks on this clonotype: Compared with germline, one end of the junction differs, possibly owing to a read error. The V and J genes are TRBV6-1 and TRBJ2-6; TRBD1 is a possible D gene (5 bases). The CDR3 runs to 16 residues. CDR1 and CDR2 (germline): MNHNS, SASEGT. The DNA of the CDR3 is TGTGCCAGCAGTCGATACACTGACCCTGGGGCCAGCGTCCTGACTTTC. Its translation is CASSRYTDPGASVLTF.

This chain joins TRBV6-5 and TRBJ2-7; 14 bases line up with TRBD2. V lost 2 bases, J lost 3 bases, and 9 bases stayed unmatched. CDR3 length: 18 amino acids. The germline V gene has CDR1 MNHEY and CDR2 SVGAGI. CDR3: CASSYTTGLAGGFYEQYF. As DNA, the CDR3 is TGTGCCAGCAGTTACACTACCGGACTAGCGGGAGGCTTCTACGAGCAGTACTTC.

The gene calls are TRBV28 and TRBJ2-7; no clear D. Germline V gene sequence: CDR1 MDHEN, CDR2 SYDVKM. This CDR3 has 13 residues. CDR3 nucleotide sequence: TGTGTTAGCAGTTTGGGCAATCACTACGAGCAGTACTTC. Protein product: CVSSLGNHYEQYF.

This clonotype was seen ten or more times. This chain uses TRBV20-1 with TRBJ1-2; 7 nucleotides agree with TRBD1. CDR3 size: 14 residues. Per germline, CDR1 DFQATT and CDR2 SNEGSKA (reference sequence). V gave up 0 bases and J gave up 2 bases; unmatched junction bases: 3. The CDR3 nucleotides read TGCAGTGCTAGAGATAACAGGGGAAACTATGGCTACACCTTC. Translating it yields CSARDNRGNYGYTF.

As for this clonotype: A much larger clone lies a single base off, so this may be a read error. This chain links TRBV19 with TRBJ1-1; tentatively, D is TRBD1 (6 bases). CDR1 LNHDA and CDR2 SQIVND come from the germline V gene (reference sequence). The CDR3 consists of 18 residues. This chain's CDR3 is CASSIITGSSSMNTEALF. The CDR3, as DNA: TGTGCCAGTAGTATTATAACAGGGTCATCTAGTATGAACACTGAAGCTCTCTTT.

In this sample, this clonotype turned up many times. The rearrangement links TRBV12-3 or TRBV12-4 to TRBJ2-1; the match to TRBD2 covers 11 bases. V gave up 6 bases and J gave up 5 bases; unmatched junction bases: 6. This CDR3 has 15 residues. The CDR3 loop reads CASSAGLAANNEQFF. The CDR3 region has the DNA TGTGCCAGCAGCGCGGGACTAGCGGCAAACAATGAGCAGTTCTTC.

In the case of this clonotype: Being one base from a much bigger clone, this may be a read error. The chain recombines TRBV7-3 with TRBJ2-1, with D perhaps matching TRBD1 (6 bases). Trimming took off 4 bases at V and 10 bases at J, with 11 bases between the two ends. The length of the CDR3 is 12 residues. The germline gives CDR1 SGHTA, CDR2 FQGTGA. The CDR3 here is CASSSPGAEQFF. The CDR3 nucleotides read TGTGCCAGCAGCTCCCCAGGGGCCGAGCAGTTCTTC.

This clonotype was counted at least ten times. V is TRBV15 and J is TRBJ2-1; D ambiguous. Germline CDR1 reads LNHNV; CDR2 reads YYDKDF (reference sequence). The length of the CDR3 is 12 residues. Trimming shortened V by 0 bases and J by 10 bases, and 7 bases separated the two germline ends. CDR3 residues: CATSRDRREQFF. The CDR3 bases are TGTGCCACCAGCAGAGATCGCAGGGAGCAGTTCTTC.

In its sample, this clonotype was seen many times. The rearrangement uses TRBV24-1 and TRBJ2-3; D is perhaps TRBD2 (5 bases). Per germline, CDR1 KGHDR and CDR2 SFDVKD. The V gene lost 1 base and the J gene lost 2 bases, with 9 bases spanning the gap. The CDR3 runs to 15 residues. The CDR3, as DNA: TGTGCCACCAGTGATTTCACGGGGTCCACAGATACGCAGTATTTT. This translates into CATSDFTGSTDTQYF.

A note on this clonotype: This may stem from a read error, because a much larger clone lies one nucleotide away. The rearrangement uses TRBV3-1 and TRBJ2-5; D is possibly TRBD2 (5 bases). Germline assignment: CDR1 LGHDT and CDR2 YNNKEL (reference sequence). This CDR3 has 16 residues. The chain's CDR3 is CASSPRGEDLGKTKYF. CDR3 coding DNA: TGTGCCAGCAGCCCCCGGGGAGAGGATCTGGGGAAGACCAAGTACTTC.